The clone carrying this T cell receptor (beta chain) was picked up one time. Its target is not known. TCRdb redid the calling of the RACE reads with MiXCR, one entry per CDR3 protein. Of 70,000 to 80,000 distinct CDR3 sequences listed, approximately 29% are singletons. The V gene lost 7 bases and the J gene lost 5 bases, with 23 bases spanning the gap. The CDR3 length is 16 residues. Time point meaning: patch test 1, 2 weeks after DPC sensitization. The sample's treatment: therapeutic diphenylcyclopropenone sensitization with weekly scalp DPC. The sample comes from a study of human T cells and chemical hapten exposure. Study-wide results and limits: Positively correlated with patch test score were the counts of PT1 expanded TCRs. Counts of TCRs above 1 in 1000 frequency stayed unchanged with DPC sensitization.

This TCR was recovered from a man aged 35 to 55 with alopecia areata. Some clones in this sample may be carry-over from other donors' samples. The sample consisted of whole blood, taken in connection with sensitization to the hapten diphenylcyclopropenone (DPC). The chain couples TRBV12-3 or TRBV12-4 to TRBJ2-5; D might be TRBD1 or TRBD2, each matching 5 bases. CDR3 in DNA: TGTGCCAGCACCGACTCCTGGGGACCCTCCGGGGAGACCCAGTACTTC. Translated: CASTDSWGPSGETQYF.